This is a list of T cell receptor beta chains from one sample in a study of T cells in Graves' hyperthyroidism and ophthalmopathy. TCRdb reprocessed the multiplex PCR reads with MiXCR, giving one entry per CDR3 protein. The sample shows around 360,000 distinct CDR3 sequences, 13% to 15% of them seen only once. The sequencing input was blood. These receptors came from a woman in her fifties or sixties with Graves' ophthalmopathy. The CDR3 runs from the conserved cysteine through the conserved F or W. The order of the fields is CDR3 protein, V gene, D gene, J gene. A D gene is named only where the DNA matches it firmly.

CASSLATGTRKTDTQYF | TRBV7-2 | TRBD2 | TRBJ2-3
CATDRGGAGVGNEQFF | TRBV15 | TRBD2 | TRBJ2-1
CASSPRGYNSPLHF | TRBV27 | NA | TRBJ1-6
CASSLQGFEAFF | TRBV6-2/TRBV6-3 | TRBD1 | TRBJ1-1
CSVGIGTTEAFF | TRBV29-1 | NA | TRBJ1-1
CASSLGAGYTF | TRBV7-9 | NA | TRBJ1-2
CASRREKMVRSDTQYF | TRBV19 | NA | TRBJ2-3
CASSLATGGVGGNQPQHF | TRBV7-9 | TRBD1 | TRBJ1-5
CASIVEGDTDTQYF | TRBV27 | NA | TRBJ2-3
CASSWTSGRWALDTQYF | TRBV5-6 | TRBD2 | TRBJ2-3
CASSTRTGPREPQHF | TRBV19 | NA | TRBJ1-5
CASSPFQGLNYEQYF | TRBV28 | NA | TRBJ2-7
CSAVPGLAGVLETQYF | TRBV20-1 | TRBD2 | TRBJ2-5
CASSTGTSGSEQYF | TRBV28 | TRBD2 | TRBJ2-7
CASSITSGIYEQYF | TRBV19 | TRBD2 | TRBJ2-7
CASSLVPAGVNTEAFF | TRBV5-6 | NA | TRBJ1-1
CASSRQGADETQYF | TRBV27 | TRBD1 | TRBJ2-5
CASSLARGLTDTQYF | TRBV5-1 | NA | TRBJ2-3
CASSGLVASDTQYF | TRBV2 | NA | TRBJ2-3
CSARIEGGAGTGELFF | TRBV20-1 | NA | TRBJ2-2
CASSLVLALAKNTGELFF | TRBV28 | NA | TRBJ2-2
CASRQEGGTNEKLFF | TRBV4-1 | NA | TRBJ1-4
CATSGASGSTDTQYF | TRBV24-1 | TRBD2 | TRBJ2-3
CASSLSAGGPNEQFF | TRBV7-9 | TRBD2 | TRBJ2-1
CSVERVAGSYEQYF | TRBV29-1 | TRBD2 | TRBJ2-7
CASSPWTGANTEAFF | TRBV7-2 | TRBD1 | TRBJ1-1
CSADLAGVYNEQFF | TRBV20-1 | TRBD2 | TRBJ2-1
CASTRSGKGYNEQFF | TRBV6-1 | TRBD2 | TRBJ2-1
CASSPTGGANNEQFF | TRBV18 | TRBD1 | TRBJ2-1
CAAGNGAPETQYF | TRBV24-1 | NA | TRBJ2-5
CASSWVSGRAYEQYF | TRBV5-1 | TRBD2 | TRBJ2-7
CASTERDSYEQYF | TRBV2 | TRBD2 | TRBJ2-7